The source of this TCR beta chain is a study of OX40 agonist ivuxolimab in advanced cancers. Study information: An agonistic human IgG2 monoclonal antibody against OX40 (CD134) was given. Every 2 weeks, patients got intravenous ivuxolimab at one of six dose levels (0.01-10 mg/kg).

Sequenced by immunoSEQ multiplex PCR; TCRdb stores in-frame clones only, minus some. The data hold some 73,000 clones, with approximately 83% observed a single time. CDR3 length equals 16 residues. V shed 2 bases and J shed 0 bases, with 15 bases lying between them. The V gene's germline CDR1 is GTSNPN and CDR2 SVGIG (reference sequence). The clonotype originates from an adult with an advanced solid tumor such as melanoma, head and neck, liver or kidney cancer. This material consisted of CD4+ or CD8+ T cells sorted from blood, taken in a trial of the OX40 agonist ivuxolimab. The V call is TRBV30, the J call TRBJ2-3; maybe TRBD1 (6 bases). DNA of the CDR3: TGTGCCTGGAGTCCGGCCGGACAGCCTAGCACAGATACGCAGTATTTT. Amino acids: CAWSPAGQPSTDTQYF.